The 30 T cell receptor beta chains listed next were all sequenced from one sample in a study of shared clonotypes between healthy human individuals. Clones were sequenced by immunoSEQ multiplex PCR, and TCRdb holds only the in-frame ones, with some missing. The sample lists some 2.3 million clones; over 90% were seen once. Sequenced sample: naive CD4+ T cells from PBMCs. Subset: CD45RA+ positively selected. These receptors all come from a young man in good health. Some clones in this sample may be carry-over from other donors' samples.

The J gene is TRBJ2-3, the V gene TRBV18; a weak D match, TRBD1 (7 bases). Germline-derived CDR1 and CDR2 are KGHSH and LQKENI. CDR3 length: 16 amino acids. V lost 0 bases, J lost 6 bases, and 16 bases lay in between. The CDR3 DNA reads TGTGCCAGCTCACCACCGGACAGGAGGGCCCCCGATACGCAGTATTTT. Protein: CASSPPDRRAPDTQYF. Drawing the rest from reference TRBV18 and TRBJ2-3, the complete variable domain is NAGVMQNPRHLVRRRGQEARLRCSPMKGHSHVYWYRQLPEEGLKFMVYLQKENIIDESGMPKERFSAEFPKEGPSILRIQQVVRGDSAAYFCASSPPDRRAPDTQYFGPGTRLTVL.

V is TRBV14 and J is TRBJ2-1; 8 positions match TRBD2. Per germline, CDR1 SGHDN and CDR2 FVKESK. V lost 6 bases and J lost 4; bases outside the gene matches: 5. This CDR3 spans 14 amino acids. This CDR3 is CASRTGGRYNEQFF. The CDR3 nucleotides read TGTGCCAGCAGAACGGGAGGGAGGTACAATGAGCAGTTCTTC.

V is TRBV28 and J is TRBJ2-1, with TRBD1 identical over 9 bases. V dropped 5 bases and J dropped 3; count of bases not matched to a gene: 8. The CDR3 loop spans 16 amino acids. CDR1 is MDHEN, CDR2 SYDVKM, per germline. The CDR3 nucleotides are TGTGCCAGCAGTCTTTCCGGGACAGGGTACTACAATGAGCAGTTCTTC. Encoded protein: CASSLSGTGYYNEQFF.

This rearrangement joins TRBV6-1 to TRBJ2-3; 11 bases are a match to TRBD2. Looked up from germline, CDR1 is MNHNS and CDR2 is SASEGT. V shed 6 bases, J shed 0 bases, and the junction held 2 bases outside the gene matches. CDR3 length equals 15 residues. Here the CDR3 DNA reads TGTGCCAGCAGCAGGACTAGCGGGAGCACAGATACGCAGTATTTT. It encodes CASSRTSGSTDTQYF.

As concerns this clone: Additional DNA sequences in this sample encode the identical CDR3. The chain employs TRBV19 and TRBJ1-5, with no clear D. The CDR3 runs to 12 residues. Trimming shortened V by 3 bases and J by 3 bases, and 3 bases separated the two germline ends. CDR1 is LNHDA and CDR2 is SQIVND in the germline V gene (reference sequence). DNA for the CDR3: TGTGCCAGTAGTATTCCCAATCAGCCCCAGCATTTT. This translates into CASSIPNQPQHF.

The chain joins TRBV28 to TRBJ1-4; D perhaps matches TRBD1 (5 bases). Per germline, CDR1 MDHEN and CDR2 SYDVKM. Trimming shortened V by 6 bases and J by 2 bases, and 16 bases separated the two germline ends. The length of the CDR3 is 16 residues. The CDR3 DNA is TGTGCCAGCAGACTTGGAGGGACGGAGACTAATGAAAAACTGTTTTTT. It is translated as CASRLGGTETNEKLFF. Full variable domain (missing parts from reference TRBV28 and TRBJ1-4): DVKVTQSSRYLVKRTGEKVFLECVQDMDHENMFWYRQDPGLGLRLIYFSYDVKMKEKGDIPEGYSVSREKKERFSLILESASTNQTSMYLCASRLGGTETNEKLFFGSGTQLSVL.

J is TRBJ2-1 and V is TRBV4-2; 10 bases are a match to TRBD2. Per germline, CDR1 LGHNA and CDR2 YNFKEQ. Trimming removed 4 bases from V and 4 bases from J; junction bases left unmatched: 10. The length of the CDR3 is 17 residues. The CDR3 protein is CASSPFARTSGYNEQFF. The DNA for the CDR3 is TGTGCCAGCAGCCCGTTTGCGAGGACTAGCGGTTACAATGAGCAGTTCTTC.

With regard to this clone: At one of its ends the junction is not consistent with the germline gene, which may arise from a read error. The chain employs TRBV7-2 and TRBJ1-6; D might be TRBD1 (5 bases). The CDR3 is 15 residues long. CDR1 is SGHTA and CDR2 is FQGNSA in the germline V gene. The CDR3 DNA sequence: TGTGCCAGCACCTTAACCGGGACCTCCTACTCACCCCTCCACTTT. Translating gives CASTLTGTSYSPLHF.

The J gene is TRBJ2-1, the V gene TRBV30; a weak D match, TRBD2 (6 bases). V gave up 4 bases and J gave up 2 bases, with 9 bases separating them. Germline CDR1 is GTSNPN and CDR2 is SVGIG (reference sequence). CDR3 length equals 13 residues. CDR3 coding DNA: TGTGCCTGGAAGCGGGCCGCCTACAATGAGCAGTTCTTC. This translates into CAWKRAAYNEQFF.

V usage is TRBV7-3 and J usage is TRBJ2-3; no definite D call. The CDR3 consists of 16 residues. CDR1 is SGHTA, CDR2 FQGTGA, per germline. The V end was cut by 5 bases, the J end by 6 bases, with 21 bases between. The CDR3 region is CASSRLGNLPADTQYF. CDR3 nucleotides: TGTGCCAGCAGCCGACTTGGAAATCTCCCCGCGGATACGCAGTATTTT.

On this clone: The same CDR3 is also encoded by other DNA sequences in this sample. CDR3 sequence: CASSLEQGVYGYTF. The CDR3 region has the DNA TGCGCCAGCAGCTTGGAACAGGGGGTGTATGGCTACACCTTC. The chain couples TRBV5-1 to TRBJ1-2; 8 bases are shared with TRBD1. Trimming at V came to 0 bases and at J to 5 bases, leaving 3 bases not matched to a gene. CDR1 is SGHRS and CDR2 is YFSETQ in the germline V gene. This CDR3 contains 14 residues.

The J gene is TRBJ2-3, the V gene TRBV4-2, with TRBD2 as a possible D gene (6 bases). Germline loops: CDR1 LGHNA, CDR2 YNFKEQ. This CDR3 comprises 15 residues. Trimming removed 9 bases from V and 6 bases from J, with 22 bases in between. This CDR3 is CARPRAGRPADTQYF. The CDR3 DNA sequence: TGTGCCAGGCCGAGAGCGGGCCGACCGGCGGATACGCAGTATTTT.

The chain joins TRBV27 to TRBJ2-5, with no clear D. The V and J ends lost 5 bases and 7 bases respectively, with 17 bases between them. Germline loops: CDR1 MNHEY, CDR2 SMNVEV (reference sequence). The CDR3 covers 14 residues. The CDR3 DNA reads as TGTGCCAGCAGTGTCAAAGACGGCCTTGGGACCCAGTACTTC. Encoded protein: CASSVKDGLGTQYF.

J is TRBJ2-2 and V is TRBV28; a possible D gene is TRBD1 (6 bases). Trimming took 3 bases from V and 4 from J, leaving 12 bases between them. Germline loops: CDR1 MDHEN, CDR2 SYDVKM. The length of the CDR3 is 15 residues. CDR3 residues: CASSLGTLGTGELFF. Here the CDR3 DNA reads TGTGCCAGCAGTTTGGGGACACTGGGCACCGGGGAGCTGTTTTTT.

The chain couples TRBV4-1 to TRBJ2-7; D may be TRBD1 or TRBD2 (5 bases each). The CDR3 length is 17 residues. Germline V gene lookup returns CDR1 MGHRA and CDR2 YSYEKL. V was clipped by 2 bases and J by 4 bases, with 21 bases between them. The CDR3, as DNA: TGCGCCAGCAGCCAACCTCAAAGAGGGACCGACCATTACGAGCAGTACTTC. Translation gives CASSQPQRGTDHYEQYF.

V usage is TRBV30 and J usage is TRBJ1-5, with TRBD1 matching 8 bases. This CDR3 contains 15 residues. CDR1 GTSNPN and CDR2 SVGIG come from the germline V gene (reference sequence). J was trimmed by 0 bases and V by 4 bases; bases with no gene match: 5. The CDR3 DNA is TGTGCCTGGACCCCGACAGGGGCTAGCAATCAGCCCCAGCATTTT. Protein: CAWTPTGASNQPQHF.

The chain joins TRBV7-9 to TRBJ2-7, with unresolved D. This CDR3 region has 14 residues. The ends were cut back, 5 bases at V and 3 bases at J, with 14 bases in the middle. Germline loops: CDR1 SEHNR, CDR2 FQNEAQ (reference sequence). Written as DNA, the CDR3 is TGTGCCAGCAGCCCGCCGAAGGAGTACTACGAGCAGTACTTC. Translated: CASSPPKEYYEQYF.

The chain is built from TRBV2 and TRBJ2-7; D might be TRBD2 (5 bases). CDR3 length equals 14 residues. Germline values: CDR1 SNHLY, CDR2 FYNNEI. The V gene lost 6 bases and the J gene lost 1 base, with 13 bases spanning the gap. CDR3 nucleotides: TGTGCCAGCAGGCGGGCCGGTAGATCCTACGAGCAGTACTTC. Amino acid sequence: CASRRAGRSYEQYF.

The J gene is TRBJ2-3, the V gene TRBV11-2; either TRBD1 or TRBD2 may fit D (5 bases each). The germline V and J ends were trimmed by 8 bases and 5 bases, with 20 bases remaining between them. Germline V CDR1 and CDR2: SGHAT, FQNNGV. The CDR3 length is 15 residues. The DNA for the CDR3 is TGTGCCAGCGCCCGGGGACCCCAGTGGAGAGATACGCAGTATTTT. It is translated as CASARGPQWRDTQYF.

The V call is TRBV6-5, the J call TRBJ1-1; TRBD1 matches at 7 bases. Germline values: CDR1 MNHEY, CDR2 SVGAGI. The CDR3 is 15 amino acids. J was trimmed by 3 bases and V by 0 bases; bases with no gene match: 4. The CDR3 coding sequence is TGTGCCAGCAGTTACTCGGGAGGGGGCGACACTGAAGCTTTCTTT. Amino acids: CASSYSGGGDTEAFF.

This chain connects TRBV28 to TRBJ2-7, with TRBD2 matching over 8 bases. Germline V gene lookup returns CDR1 MDHEN and CDR2 SYDVKM. The junction had 9 bases not matched to a gene; V was cut back by 6 bases and J by 5 bases. The CDR3 runs to 14 residues. In DNA form, the CDR3 reads TGTGCCAGCAGGACGACTAGCGTCCGGGACGAGCAGTACTTC. It codes for CASRTTSVRDEQYF.

For this clone: At the DNA level, this CDR3 is encoded by other sequences in the same sample as well. DNA for the CDR3: TGCGCCAGCAGCCCAGGGATGAACACTGAAGCTTTCTTT. Translating gives CASSPGMNTEAFF. This rearrangement joins TRBV5-1 to TRBJ1-1, with D possibly matching TRBD1 (5 bases). Between the trimmed V and J ends, which lost 4 bases and 0 bases, there was a span of 7 bases. The CDR3 runs 13 residues. Germline CDR1 and CDR2: SGHRS and YFSETQ.

J is TRBJ2-3 and V is TRBV5-6, with TRBD2 identical over 7 bases. CDR1 and CDR2 from the germline V gene are SGHDT and YYEEEE. J gave up 4 bases and V 4 bases, and 12 bases lay outside the gene matches. CDR3 length equals 16 residues. CDR3 in DNA: TGTGCCAGCAGCCCTATACGAAGGGGAGGGCCAGATACGCAGTATTTT. Protein product: CASSPIRRGGPDTQYF.

The rearrangement links TRBV4-1 to TRBJ2-1; TRBD2 aligns across 7 bases. The CDR3 length is 15 residues. With V trimmed by 4 bases and J by 0 bases, 3 bases remained unmatched. Germline CDR1 is MGHRA and CDR2 is YSYEKL. The chain's CDR3 is CASSPSGASYNEQFF. CDR3 DNA sequence: TGCGCCAGCAGCCCCAGCGGGGCCTCCTACAATGAGCAGTTCTTC.

The gene calls are TRBV2 and TRBJ2-1; 11 nucleotides line up with TRBD2. CDR1 SNHLY and CDR2 FYNNEI come from the germline V gene. The CDR3 covers 15 residues. V lost 5 bases, J lost 6 bases, and 6 bases stayed unmatched. The CDR3, as DNA: TGTGCCAGCAGTCTCGGGACTAGCGGATTCAATGAGCAGTTCTTC. It is translated as CASSLGTSGFNEQFF. The full variable domain, with the rest looked up from reference TRBV2 and TRBJ2-1, is EPEVTQTPSHQVTQMGQEVILRCVPISNHLYFYWYRQILGQKVEFLVSFYNNEISEKSEIFDDQFSVERPDGSNFTLKIRSTKLEDSAMYFCASSLGTSGFNEQFFGPGTRLTVL.

Only a few counts were recorded for this clone. The gene calls are TRBV28 and TRBJ1-1; D is undetermined. V was clipped by 4 bases and J by 6 bases, with 12 bases between them. Per the germline V gene, CDR1 is MDHEN and CDR2 is SYDVKM. This CDR3 spans 13 amino acids. This CDR3 is CASSSRRGPEAFF. The CDR3 nucleotides are TGTGCCAGCAGTTCCCGACGGGGTCCTGAAGCTTTCTTT.

The chain has TRBV15 and TRBJ2-5, with D maybe TRBD1 (6 bases). The CDR3 covers 15 residues. The ends were cut back, 3 bases at V and 2 bases at J, with 13 bases in the middle. Germline V gene data show CDR1 as LNHNV and CDR2 as YYDKDF (reference sequence). CDR3 region: CATSRGAVQQETQYF. CDR3 in DNA: TGTGCCACCAGCAGGGGGGCAGTACAACAAGAGACCCAGTACTTC.

The chain recombines TRBV11-3 with TRBJ2-5; TRBD2 matches at 12 bases. The germline V gene has CDR1 SGHNT and CDR2 YENEEA. CDR3 length equals 16 residues. V shed 1 base, J shed 4 bases, and the junction held 4 bases outside the gene matches. CDR3 bases: TGTGCCAGCAGCTTAGGACTGGGACTAGCGGGAGAGACCCAGTACTTC. This gives the protein CASSLGLGLAGETQYF.

V gene TRBV7-3 combines with J gene TRBJ2-3; D is unclear. The CDR3 length is 13 residues. The V end lost 5 bases, the J end lost 2 bases, and 8 bases lay between the germline ends. CDR1 and CDR2 (germline): SGHTA, FQGTGA. The CDR3 sequence is CASSPTPTDTQYF. As DNA, the CDR3 is TGTGCCAGCAGCCCGACACCCACAGATACGCAGTATTTT. Based on the CDR3 plus reference TRBV7-3 and TRBJ2-3, the full variable domain is GAGVSQTPSNKVTEKGKYVELRCDPISGHTALYWYRQSLGQGPEFLIYFQGTGAADDSGLPNDRFFAVRPEGSVSTLKIQRTERGDSAVYLCASSPTPTDTQYFGPGTRLTVL.

The V and J genes are TRBV5-6 and TRBJ2-5; D gene unclear. Germline values: CDR1 SGHDT, CDR2 YYEEEE. V was clipped by 0 bases and J by 4 bases, with 7 bases between them. This CDR3 region has 13 residues. The DNA of the CDR3 is TGTGCCAGCAGCTTGGAAGAGAGAGAGACCCAGTACTTC. Residues: CASSLEERETQYF. Drawing the rest from reference TRBV5-6 and TRBJ2-5, the complete variable domain is DAGVTQSPTHLIKTRGQQVTLRCSPKSGHDTVSWYQQALGQGPQFIFQYYEEEERQRGNFPDRFSGHQFPNYSSELNVNALLLGDSALYLCASSLEERETQYFGPGTRLLVL.